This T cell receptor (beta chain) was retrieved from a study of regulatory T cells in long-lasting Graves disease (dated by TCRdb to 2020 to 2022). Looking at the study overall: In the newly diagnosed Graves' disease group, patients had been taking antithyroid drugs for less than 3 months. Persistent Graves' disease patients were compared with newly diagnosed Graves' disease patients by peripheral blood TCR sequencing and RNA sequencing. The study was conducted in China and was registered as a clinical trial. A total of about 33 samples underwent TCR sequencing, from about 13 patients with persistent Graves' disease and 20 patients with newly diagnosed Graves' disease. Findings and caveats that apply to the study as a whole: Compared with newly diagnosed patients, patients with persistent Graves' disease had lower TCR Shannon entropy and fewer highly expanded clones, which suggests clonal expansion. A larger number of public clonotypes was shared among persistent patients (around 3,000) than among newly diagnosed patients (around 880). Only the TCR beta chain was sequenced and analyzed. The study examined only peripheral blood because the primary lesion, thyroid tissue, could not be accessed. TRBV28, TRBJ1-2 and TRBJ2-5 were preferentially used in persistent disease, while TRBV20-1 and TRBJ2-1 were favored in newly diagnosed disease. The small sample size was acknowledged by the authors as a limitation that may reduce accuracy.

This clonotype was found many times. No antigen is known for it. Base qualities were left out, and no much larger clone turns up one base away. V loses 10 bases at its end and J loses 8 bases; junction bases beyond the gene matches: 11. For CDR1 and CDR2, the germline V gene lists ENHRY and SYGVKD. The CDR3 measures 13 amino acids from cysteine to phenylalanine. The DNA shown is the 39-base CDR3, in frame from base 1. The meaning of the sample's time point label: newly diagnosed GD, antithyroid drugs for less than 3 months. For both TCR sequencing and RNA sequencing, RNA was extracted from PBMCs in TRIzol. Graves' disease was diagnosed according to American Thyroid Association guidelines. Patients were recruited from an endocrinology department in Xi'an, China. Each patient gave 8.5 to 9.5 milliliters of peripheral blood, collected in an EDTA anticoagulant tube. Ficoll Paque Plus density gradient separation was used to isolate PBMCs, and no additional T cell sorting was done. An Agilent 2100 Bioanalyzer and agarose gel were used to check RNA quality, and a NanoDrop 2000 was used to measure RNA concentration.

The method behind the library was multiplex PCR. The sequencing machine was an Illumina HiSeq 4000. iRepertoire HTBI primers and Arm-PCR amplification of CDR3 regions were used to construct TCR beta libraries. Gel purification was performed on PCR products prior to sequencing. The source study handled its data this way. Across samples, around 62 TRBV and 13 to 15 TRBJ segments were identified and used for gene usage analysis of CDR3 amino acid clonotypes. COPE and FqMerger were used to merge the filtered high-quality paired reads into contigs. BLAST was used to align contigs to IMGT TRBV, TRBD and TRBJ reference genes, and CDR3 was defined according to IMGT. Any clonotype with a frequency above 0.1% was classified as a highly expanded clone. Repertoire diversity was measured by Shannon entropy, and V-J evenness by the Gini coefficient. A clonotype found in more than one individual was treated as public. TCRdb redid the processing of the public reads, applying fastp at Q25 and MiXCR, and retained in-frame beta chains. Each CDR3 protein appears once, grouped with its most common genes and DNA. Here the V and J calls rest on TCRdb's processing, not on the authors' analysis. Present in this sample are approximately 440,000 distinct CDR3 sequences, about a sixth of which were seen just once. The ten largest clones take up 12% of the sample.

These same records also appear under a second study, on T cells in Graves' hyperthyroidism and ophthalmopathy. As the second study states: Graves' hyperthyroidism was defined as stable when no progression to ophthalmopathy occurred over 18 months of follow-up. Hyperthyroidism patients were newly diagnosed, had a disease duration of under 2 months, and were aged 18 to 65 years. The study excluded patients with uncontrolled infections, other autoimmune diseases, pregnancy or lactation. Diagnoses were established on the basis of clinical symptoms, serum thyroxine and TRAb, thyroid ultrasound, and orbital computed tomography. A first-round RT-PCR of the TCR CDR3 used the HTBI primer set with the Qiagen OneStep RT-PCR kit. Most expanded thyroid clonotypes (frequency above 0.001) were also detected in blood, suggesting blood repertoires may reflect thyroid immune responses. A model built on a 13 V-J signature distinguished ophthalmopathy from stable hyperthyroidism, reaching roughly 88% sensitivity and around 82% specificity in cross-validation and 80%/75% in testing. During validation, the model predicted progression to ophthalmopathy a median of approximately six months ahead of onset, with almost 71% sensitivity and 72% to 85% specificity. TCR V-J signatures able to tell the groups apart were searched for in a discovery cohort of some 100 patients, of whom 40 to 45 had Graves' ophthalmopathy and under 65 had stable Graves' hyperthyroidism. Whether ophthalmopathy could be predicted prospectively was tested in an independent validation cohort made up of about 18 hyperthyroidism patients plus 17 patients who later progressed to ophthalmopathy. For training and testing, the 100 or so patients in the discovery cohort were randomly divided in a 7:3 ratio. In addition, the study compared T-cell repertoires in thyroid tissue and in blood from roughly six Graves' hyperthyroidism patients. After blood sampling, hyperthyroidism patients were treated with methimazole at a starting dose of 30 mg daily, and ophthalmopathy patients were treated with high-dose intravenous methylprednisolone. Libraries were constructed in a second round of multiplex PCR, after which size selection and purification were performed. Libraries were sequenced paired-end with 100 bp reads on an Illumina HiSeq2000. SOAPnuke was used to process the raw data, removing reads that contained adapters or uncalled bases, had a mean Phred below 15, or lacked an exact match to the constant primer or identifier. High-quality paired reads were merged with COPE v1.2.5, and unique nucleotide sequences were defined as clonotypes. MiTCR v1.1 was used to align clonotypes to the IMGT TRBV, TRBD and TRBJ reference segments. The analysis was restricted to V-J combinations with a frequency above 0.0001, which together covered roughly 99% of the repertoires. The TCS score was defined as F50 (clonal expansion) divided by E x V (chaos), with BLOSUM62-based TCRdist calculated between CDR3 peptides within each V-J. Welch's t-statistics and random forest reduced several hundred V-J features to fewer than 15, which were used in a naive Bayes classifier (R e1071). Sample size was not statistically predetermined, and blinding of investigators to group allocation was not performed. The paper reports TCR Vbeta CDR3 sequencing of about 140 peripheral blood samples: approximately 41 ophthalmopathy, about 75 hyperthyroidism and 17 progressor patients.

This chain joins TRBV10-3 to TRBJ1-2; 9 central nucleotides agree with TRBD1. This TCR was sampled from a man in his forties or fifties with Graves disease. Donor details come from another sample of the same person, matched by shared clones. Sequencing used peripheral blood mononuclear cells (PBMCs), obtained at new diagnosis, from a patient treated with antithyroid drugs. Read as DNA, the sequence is TGTGCCACCGCGCCGGGACAGGGTCAAGGCTACACCTTC. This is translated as CATAPGQGQGYTF.